This entry describes one TCR beta chain. The data were obtained in a study of blood T cell repertoires in COVID-19. CDR1 MNHEY and CDR2 SVGEGT come from the germline V gene. Trimming shortened V by 0 bases and J by 2 bases, and 20 bases separated the two germline ends. The CDR3 contains 18 residues. The method was immunoSEQ multiplex PCR; TCRdb's version includes in-frame clones alone and lacks a portion of them. The sample has fewer than 200,000 clones, 80% to 90% seen once; the top ten hold 8% to 10%. Sequencing input: peripheral blood. V and J are TRBV6-2 or TRBV6-3 and TRBJ2-7, with D perhaps matching TRBD1 (5 bases). This receptor was obtained from a middle-aged man with active or convalescent COVID-19. The CDR3: CASSYSAGNPQRTYEQYF. The CDR3, as DNA: TGTGCCAGCAGTTACTCAGCAGGGAACCCCCAAAGAACCTACGAGCAGTACTTC.